This TCR beta chain is from a study of T-cell reconstitution after alpha-beta-depleted transplantation in children. This clonotype occurred a few times. Construction of the TCRbeta library involved unique molecular identifiers. TCRdb re-derived calls from the PCR reads in MiXCR, one entry per CDR3 protein. The table lists about 270,000 distinct CDR3 sequences, around 9.6% of them singletons. This sequence was found in a human donor who donated a stem cell graft to a child with SCID. Sequenced material: PBMCs from the stem cell graft donor, taken from the stem cell graft.

CDR3 amino acids: CASSQTGVYQPQHF. The CDR3 DNA reads TGTGCCAGCAGTCAAACAGGGGTATATCAGCCCCAGCATTTT. The chain combines TRBV27 with TRBJ1-5, with 7 positions matching TRBD1. The trim removed 5 bases at V and 5 bases at J, leaving 6 bases unmatched. This CDR3 is 14 amino acids long. CDR1 is MNHEY and CDR2 is SMNVEV in the germline V gene (reference sequence).